Below, 27 T cell receptor beta chains from the same sample are listed, as sequenced in a study of blood T cell repertoires in COVID-19 (dated by TCRdb to the early 2020s). The library was built by means of the immunoSEQ multiplex PCR assay. TCRdb carries this immuneACCESS record with in-frame sequences only. Its versions omit some clonotypes, under half of them owing to an unresolved V gene in the studies checked, with the rest unexplained. This sample gives 250,000 or so clones in total; around 93% of them show up just once. Of the sample, less than 3.5% falls within the top ten clones. The sample comprised PBMCs or T cells enriched from blood (not recorded which). All receptors derive from a man between 35 and 55 years old who had been exposed to COVID-19.

The V and J genes are TRBV30 and TRBJ2-2, with TRBD2 identical over 15 bases. The V gene end was trimmed by 3 bases and the J gene end by 1 base; junction bases not matched to a gene: 15. Per germline, CDR1 GTSNPN and CDR2 SVGIG (reference sequence). This CDR3 has 21 residues. The chain's CDR3 is CAWSLLSGLAGGRLNTGELFF. CDR3 sequence (DNA): TGTGCCTGGAGCCTACTCTCTGGACTAGCGGGGGGGAGATTGAACACCGGGGAGCTGTTTTTT. The complete variable domain, with remaining parts taken from reference TRBV30 and TRBJ2-2, reads SQTIHQWPATLVQPVGSPLSLECTVEGTSNPNLYWYRQAAGRGLQLLFYSVGIGQISSEVPQNLSASRPQDRQFILSSKKLLLSDSGFYLCAWSLLSGLAGGRLNTGELFFGEGSRLTVL.

J is TRBJ2-3 and V is TRBV4-3; 8 bases map to TRBD2. Germline-derived CDR1 and CDR2 are LGHNA and YSLEER. This CDR3 contains 16 residues. V dropped 6 bases and J dropped 4; count of bases not matched to a gene: 12. Here the CDR3 DNA reads TGCGCCAGCAGAGGGGGGAGCGGGAGTTTGGCAGATACGCAGTATTTT. This sequence encodes CASRGGSGSLADTQYF.

V and J are TRBV6-1 and TRBJ2-7; D is unclear. CDR1 and CDR2 (germline): MNHNS, SASEGT. V dropped 0 bases and J dropped 3 bases, with 6 bases sitting between them. CDR3 length: 13 amino acids. Written as DNA, the CDR3 is TGTGCCAGCAGTGAAGCGCCGGTCTACGAGCAGTACTTC. This gives the protein CASSEAPVYEQYF.

The chain is built from TRBV18 and TRBJ2-3; possible D gene TRBD1, 5 bases. The germline CDR1 and CDR2 sequences are KGHSH and LQKENI. The V gene lost 6 bases and the J gene lost 1 base, with 11 bases spanning the gap. The CDR3 totals 14 residues. The CDR3 spells CASSPRARTDTQYF. The CDR3 nucleotides are TGTGCCAGCTCCCCCAGGGCACGCACAGATACGCAGTATTTT. Full variable domain (outside the CDR3, taken from reference TRBV18 and TRBJ2-3): NAGVMQNPRHLVRRRGQEARLRCSPMKGHSHVYWYRQLPEEGLKFMVYLQKENIIDESGMPKERFSAEFPKEGPSILRIQQVVRGDSAAYFCASSPRARTDTQYFGPGTRLTVL.

J is TRBJ1-1 and V is TRBV2; possibly TRBD1 for D (6 bases). Trimming pared 6 bases from V and 5 bases from J, leaving 22 bases between. This CDR3 is built from 16 residues. Germline CDR1 and CDR2: SNHLY and FYNNEI. The CDR3 region is CASRQNWDTLGTEAFF. The CDR3 bases are TGTGCCAGCAGACAAAATTGGGACACCCTGGGGACTGAAGCTTTCTTT.

This rearrangement joins TRBV2 to TRBJ2-1, with TRBD2 as a possible D gene (5 bases). The CDR3 contains 15 residues. Looked up from germline, CDR1 is SNHLY and CDR2 is FYNNEI. V gave up 4 bases and J gave up 0 bases, with 10 bases separating them. The CDR3 here is CASSGERSSYNEQFF. CDR3 bases: TGTGCCAGCAGTGGGGAGCGGAGCTCCTACAATGAGCAGTTCTTC.

The gene calls are TRBV11-3 and TRBJ2-3; 8 nucleotides line up with TRBD2. This CDR3 comprises 16 residues. J gave up 5 bases and V 5 bases, and 12 bases lay outside the gene matches. The germline V gene encodes CDR1 SGHNT and CDR2 YENEEA. CDR3 DNA: TGTGCCAGCAGCCCCGGGCGAGGCGCGGGAGGAGATACGCAGTATTTT. This sequence encodes CASSPGRGAGGDTQYF.

V and J are TRBV11-3 and TRBJ1-2; a possible D gene is TRBD1 (6 bases). V was trimmed by 3 bases and J by 1 base, leaving 9 bases between them. Looked up from germline, CDR1 is SGHNT and CDR2 is YENEEA. The CDR3 has 14 residues. In DNA, the CDR3 is TGTGCCAGCAGCTTGGACAGACTTAACTATGGCTACACCTTC. Encoded protein: CASSLDRLNYGYTF.

The chain carries TRBV7-9 and TRBJ1-6; tentatively, D is TRBD1 (6 bases). The germline V gene encodes CDR1 SEHNR and CDR2 FQNEAQ (reference sequence). Between the trimmed V and J ends, which lost 4 bases and 7 bases, there was a span of 17 bases. The CDR3 has 16 residues. The CDR3 DNA is TGTGCCAGCAGCTCATTCACCAGGGGTATGAATTCACCCCTCCACTTT. Translating gives CASSSFTRGMNSPLHF.

V and J are TRBV4-3 and TRBJ1-2; 10 bases match TRBD1. Germline trimming cut 1 base from V and 4 bases from J; bases unmatched to any gene: 3. The CDR3 contains 15 residues. Germline CDR1 LGHNA, CDR2 YSLEER. The CDR3 protein is CASSQGGQGVYGYTF. CDR3 DNA sequence: TGCGCCAGCAGCCAAGGCGGACAGGGGGTCTATGGCTACACCTTC.

J is TRBJ1-5 and V is TRBV6-5; TRBD1 aligns across 7 bases. Germline values: CDR1 MNHEY, CDR2 SVGAGI. The CDR3 contains 14 residues. V shed 7 bases and J 7 bases; nucleotides not matched to a gene: 10. CDR3: CASTPTGSNQPQHF. DNA for the CDR3: TGTGCCAGCACCCCGACAGGGTCGAACCAGCCCCAGCATTTT.

This CDR3 is CSVVAGKGYTF. For the CDR3, the DNA is TGCAGCGTTGTGGCCGGGAAAGGCTACACCTTC. V gene TRBV29-1 combines with J gene TRBJ1-2; D uncertain. This CDR3 comprises 11 residues. The germline V gene has CDR1 SQVTM and CDR2 ANQGSEA. Trimming left V 4 bases short and J 8 bases short, with 11 bases between.

Written as DNA, the CDR3 is TGTGCCAGCAGCGTAGCTAGTGGGACCGGGGAGCTGTTTTTT. This codes for CASSVASGTGELFF. The V gene is TRBV9, the J gene TRBJ2-2; no reliable D call. This CDR3 is 14 amino acids long. Trimming cost V 0 bases and J 5 bases, with 8 bases left between them. Germline V lookup: CDR1 SGDLS, CDR2 YYNGEE. Looking up the rest from reference TRBV9 and TRBJ2-2 gives the full variable domain: DSGVTQTPKHLITATGQRVTLRCSPRSGDLSVYWYQQSLDQGLQFLIQYYNGEERAKGNILERFSAQQFPDLHSELNLSSLELGDSALYFCASSVASGTGELFFGEGSRLTVL.

V and J are TRBV7-2 and TRBJ1-5, with D unclear. This CDR3 contains 12 residues. Germline V CDR1 and CDR2: SGHTA, FQGNSA. Trimming took 5 bases from V and 4 from J, leaving 6 bases between them. The CDR3 DNA sequence: TGTGCCAGCAGCCCAGATAATCAGCCCCAGCATTTT. Protein sequence: CASSPDNQPQHF. Supplemented by reference TRBV7-2 and TRBJ1-5, the full variable domain reads GAGVSQSPSNKVTEKGKDVELRCDPISGHTALYWYRQSLGQGLEFLIYFQGNSAPDKSGLPSDRFSAERTGGSVSTLTIQRTQQEDSAVYLCASSPDNQPQHFGDGTRLSIL.

This chain uses TRBV28 with TRBJ2-7; D gene unclear. Germline loops: CDR1 MDHEN, CDR2 SYDVKM. Deletions cut 6 bases from V and 3 bases from J, with 18 bases between. CDR3 size: 15 residues. The CDR3 reads CASSQASGSIYEQYF. Written as DNA, the CDR3 is TGTGCCAGCAGCCAGGCCTCCGGCTCTATCTACGAGCAGTACTTC.

The CDR3 loop reads CASSEQKGIDTQYF. CDR3 bases: TGTGCCAGCAGTGAGCAGAAGGGGATAGATACGCAGTATTTT. The chain recombines TRBV6-6 with TRBJ2-3; D may be TRBD1 (5 bases). Germline V gene data show CDR1 as MNHNY and CDR2 as SVGAGI (reference sequence). Trimming shortened V by 5 bases and J by 5 bases, and 14 bases separated the two germline ends. CDR3 size: 14 residues.

The rearrangement links TRBV6-1 to TRBJ2-7; TRBD1 matches at 8 bases. The CDR3 sequence is 15 residues long. Trimming at V came to 3 bases and at J to 1 base, leaving 5 bases not matched to a gene. Germline assignment: CDR1 MNHNS and CDR2 SASEGT. The CDR3 nucleotides are TGTGCCAGCAGTGACAGGGGGCTTAATTCCTACGAGCAGTACTTC. Its protein is CASSDRGLNSYEQYF.

The gene calls are TRBV28 and TRBJ1-1, with D possibly matching TRBD1 (6 bases). The CDR3 length is 14 residues. CDR1 and CDR2 (germline): MDHEN, SYDVKM. Trimming pared 3 bases from V and 7 bases from J, leaving 15 bases between. DNA of the CDR3: TGTGCCAGCAGTTTCGTCAGGGGTAGAGATGAAGCTTTCTTT. It yields the protein CASSFVRGRDEAFF.

The DNA for the CDR3 is TGTGCCAGCAGTGACGTGTCCGAGCAGTACTTC. This codes for CASSDVSEQYF. This chain uses TRBV2 with TRBJ2-7; D remains ambiguous. The CDR3 has 11 residues. In germline, CDR1 is SNHLY, CDR2 FYNNEI. V was pared by 3 bases and J by 6 bases, with 6 bases between.

This chain links TRBV30 with TRBJ1-3; TRBD1 might be the D (6 bases). CDR1 and CDR2 (germline): GTSNPN, SVGIG (reference sequence). This CDR3 has 14 amino acids. The V gene lost 5 bases and the J gene lost 0 bases, with 11 bases spanning the gap. The CDR3 protein is CAWARDTSGNTIYF. In DNA, the CDR3 is TGTGCCTGGGCCCGGGACACCTCTGGAAACACCATATATTTT.

This chain uses TRBV9 with TRBJ1-3; 7 bases fit TRBD1. The trim removed 3 bases at V and 2 bases at J, leaving 8 bases unmatched. The germline V gene has CDR1 SGDLS and CDR2 YYNGEE. This CDR3 is built from 16 residues. CDR3 loop: CASSDRVGGAGNTIYF. The DNA of the CDR3 is TGTGCCAGCAGCGATAGAGTAGGGGGCGCTGGAAACACCATATATTTT. The full variable domain, its missing parts supplied by reference TRBV9 and TRBJ1-3, is DSGVTQTPKHLITATGQRVTLRCSPRSGDLSVYWYQQSLDQGLQFLIQYYNGEERAKGNILERFSAQQFPDLHSELNLSSLELGDSALYFCASSDRVGGAGNTIYFGEGSWLTVV.

V gene TRBV10-3 combines with J gene TRBJ2-5, with a tentative D call TRBD1 (6 bases). V was cut by 3 bases and J by 5 bases, with 19 bases left in between. The CDR3 consists of 16 residues. The germline CDR1 and CDR2 sequences are ENHRY and SYGVKD. The CDR3 reads CAISDSGASLEETQYF. The CDR3 coding sequence is TGTGCCATCAGTGATTCAGGGGCTAGTCTCGAGGAGACCCAGTACTTC.

The chain recombines TRBV18 with TRBJ2-7; 7 bases match TRBD2. The CDR3 is 16 residues long. J was trimmed by 0 bases and V by 1 base; bases with no gene match: 6. Germline V gives CDR1 KGHSH, CDR2 LQKENI. CDR3 DNA sequence: TGTGCCAGCTCACCACTCGTCCGGGAGGCCTCCTACGAGCAGTACTTC. It translates to CASSPLVREASYEQYF.

A word on this clone: The sample holds other DNA sequences that translate to the same CDR3. The V call is TRBV6-5, the J call TRBJ1-5; TRBD1 agrees at 7 bases. Trimming at V came to 0 bases and at J to 3 bases, leaving 2 bases not matched to a gene. There are 15 residues in the CDR3. CDR1 is MNHEY and CDR2 is SVGAGI in the germline V gene. CDR3 region: CASSYSTGSNQPQHF. The CDR3 DNA reads as TGTGCCAGCAGTTACTCGACAGGGTCCAATCAGCCCCAGCATTTT.

The rearrangement links TRBV11-1 to TRBJ2-1, with a weak D call TRBD2 (6 bases). The ends were cut back, 5 bases at V and 1 base at J, with 12 bases in the middle. The CDR3 has 15 residues. Germline assignment: CDR1 SGHAT and CDR2 FQDESV (reference sequence). The chain's CDR3 is CASSPTGVSYNEQFF. The CDR3, as DNA: TGTGCCAGCAGCCCGACGGGAGTGTCCTACAATGAGCAGTTCTTC.

The chain has TRBV30 and TRBJ1-4; TRBD1 might be the D (6 bases). This CDR3 comprises 14 residues. CDR1 and CDR2 from the germline V gene are GTSNPN and SVGIG (reference sequence). Deletions cut 1 base from V and 4 bases from J, with 10 bases between. The CDR3 reads CAWSGDISNEKLFF. CDR3 DNA sequence: TGTGCCTGGAGTGGGGACATTAGTAATGAAAAACTGTTTTTT.

The chain joins TRBV7-3 to TRBJ2-7; a possible D gene is TRBD2 (6 bases). V lost 5 bases and J lost 0, with 11 bases in between. The CDR3 consists of 14 residues. Germline V gene lookup returns CDR1 SGHTA and CDR2 FQGTGA. The CDR3 loop reads CASSQAGNSYEQYF. The CDR3 DNA reads TGTGCCAGCAGCCAAGCGGGCAACTCCTACGAGCAGTACTTC.